The TCR beta chain under discussion was sequenced for a study of T cell repertoires in cytomegalovirus infection. Study in general: Recently identified HLA-C-restricted CMV epitopes were used, and well-studied HLA-B-restricted CMV epitopes were used as well. CMV infection and matching HLA type were both indicated by public TCR beta signatures.

A single record per CDR3 protein comes from TCRdb applying MiXCR to the reads. Of some 500,000 distinct CDR3 sequences listed, 33% are singletons. This clonotype was seen a handful of times. Its cognate antigen is unknown. The clonotype comes from a human donor in good health (CMV status not recorded). Some clones in this sample may be carry-over from other donors' samples. Sequences were derived from cultured PBMCs, sampled from culture after CMV antigen stimulation.

The CDR3 bases are TGTGCCAGCAGGACCCGCGGGAGAGGTGAGCAGTTCTTC. The encoded protein is CASRTRGRGEQFF. The V and J genes are TRBV12-3 or TRBV12-4 and TRBJ2-1; 7 bases agree with TRBD2. CDR3 length equals 13 residues. With 6 bases clipped from V and 9 bases from J, the junction kept 8 bases outside the gene matches.